This T cell receptor beta chain was obtained from a study of T cells in tuberculosis. Study-level background: A South African cohort included IGRA-negative adolescents, latently infected IGRA-positive adolescents and adults with active tuberculosis. Study-level findings and limits: Smaller distances to GMM-specific TCRs suggested their expansion in active tuberculosis.

Worth noting for this clone: Its antigen is as yet unknown.

The CDR3 is made up of 17 amino acids. V lost 0 bases to trimming and J lost 4 bases, with 16 bases between them. Germline V lookup: CDR1 LGHNA, CDR2 YNFKEQ. Data came from immunoSEQ multiplex PCR; TCRdb stores just in-frame clones and leaves some out. The sample contains around 29,000 clones, approximately 95% of which appear only once. The receptor's source is a donor aged 5-35 years with latent tuberculosis or without tuberculosis infection. The chain recombines TRBV4-2 with TRBJ2-1, with D perhaps matching TRBD1 (5 bases). Sequenced sample: PBMCs. The CDR3 reads CASSQDQQGLIYNEQFF. DNA of the CDR3: TGTGCCAGCAGCCAAGATCAGCAGGGATTGATTTACAATGAGCAGTTCTTC.